The sequence of this T cell receptor (beta chain) was determined in a study of blood T cell repertoires in COVID-19. In the study overall: Specimens from acute and convalescent COVID-19 originated in the United States, Italy and Spain. Nucleic acid was either cDNA or gDNA, and it came from T cells, B-cell-depleted T cells, or PBMCs.

Method: immunoSEQ multiplex PCR; TCRdb's copy keeps in-frame clones and lacks some. Here the sample spans fewer than 200,000 clones, around four fifths being singletons. Participants reported their clinical history, and cohort assignment relied on those reports. Either two negative PCRs, clearance, or symptom resolution qualified Cohort 3 donors as recovered. This sequence originates from a woman aged 50 to 60 who had recovered from COVID-19. The source material was PBMCs or T cells enriched from blood (not recorded which).

As DNA, the CDR3 is TGCGCCAGCAGCCTCGCGGACAGGGTCGGGGACACTGAAGCTTTCTTT. This gives the protein CASSLADRVGDTEAFF. The J gene is TRBJ1-1, the V gene TRBV4-1, with 8 bases fitting TRBD1. J gave up 3 bases and V 4 bases, and 10 bases lay outside the gene matches. The germline V gene encodes CDR1 MGHRA and CDR2 YSYEKL. The length of the CDR3 is 16 residues.